This T cell receptor (beta chain) was recovered during a study of shared clonotypes between healthy human individuals (dated by TCRdb to the early 2020s). Regarding the complete study: Three men and two women, aged 18 to 49 years, made up the cohort. Blood TCR repertoires of about 5 healthy adults were deeply sequenced to estimate repertoire size and the extent of clonotype sharing between individuals. To increase sequencing depth and limit assay-specific biases, different laboratories used diverse techniques to prepare libraries and sequence TCR repertoires. Per donor, leukapheresis produced somewhere between about 0.94 and 10 billion PBMCs.

This clone turned up a few times. Its antigen is still unknown. Qualities for individual bases were not recorded, and no much larger clone is one base off. The study at large found these results: Pairwise subsampling led to the expectation that sequencing depth would affect the degree of clonotype sharing among donors. Sampling was restricted to blood, and TCR repertoires in tissue are likely to differ from TCR repertoires in blood. The genetic and exposure-history diversity represented was limited by the small number of donors.

V lost 1 base and J lost 0 bases; the stretch between them is 10 bases long. The CDR3 goes from the cysteine to the phenylalanine over 16 residues. The read is trimmed to its CDR3 DNA, 48 bases read in frame from base 1. CDR1 and CDR2 (SEHNR, FQNEAQ) derive from the germline V gene (reference sequence). Using the deep immunoSEQ assay, TCR CDR3 regions were amplified from genomic DNA by multiplex PCR. For each cell subset, the extracted genomic DNA was distributed evenly across all wells of several immunoSEQ 96-well plates, and each plate served as one replicate. Each replicate PCR for unsorted PBMC received roughly 290 ng genomic DNA, equal to about 30,000 T cell genomes. Ten immunoSEQ deep assay plates were used to sequence the unsorted PBMC genomic DNA. Purified libraries were measured with a Qubit 3.0 fluorometer, size-checked on a Bioanalyzer 2100, and measured again with the KAPA Library Quantification kit. Every immunoSEQ 96-well plate was sequenced on a separate single-read 150-cycle Illumina NextSeq 550 flow cell. The authors processed their data as follows. Because the immunoSEQ output included only junctional sequences and no quality scores, the filtering could not be the same as the filtering used for full-length reads. Sequences were annotated with PyIR, a Python wrapper for IgBLAST v1.9, using IMGT germline references to assign V/J genes and CDR3. Reads were filtered out if the reads had weak V/J assignments (E-value above 1e-6), no CDR3, stop codons, out-of-frame junctions, or ambiguous translated residues. V3J clonotypes were defined as sequences sharing an identical inferred V gene, J gene, and CDR3 amino acid sequence. Percentage overlap between repertoires was calculated by dividing the number of shared unique clonotypes by the size of the smaller repertoire. Richness of each repertoire was evaluated using RTK rarefaction, the Chao1 estimator, and Recon v2.1 estimates of unobserved clonotypes. TCRdb took this table from immuneACCESS and kept in-frame rearrangements with V and J called. Such tables lack part of the clones; where checked against another copy, unresolved V genes explain under half of the gap, and the rest is unexplained. The V and J calls and clone size are taken from that table; D and trimming were inferred from the DNA. The sample table holds around 530,000 clones, of which around three quarters were seen once. More than 10% of the sample is in the top ten clones.

Healthy HIV-negative adults with no recently reported acute infections or vaccinations were included as donors. All donors were Caucasian adults living in Nashville, Tennessee, USA. For unsorted samples, around 90 million PBMCs were counted, and genomic DNA was extracted using the QIAamp DNA Blood Mini kit. After blood collection by leukapheresis, PBMCs were isolated using Ficoll-Histopaque density gradient centrifugation and then cryopreserved in the vapor phase of liquid nitrogen. The receptor was derived from a woman in her forties in good health. Some clones in this sample may be carry-over from other donors' samples. Sequenced: PBMCs. This chain is built from TRBV7-9 and TRBJ1-5, with the D gene not clear enough to name. The CDR3 protein: CASSLGGGNSNQPQHF. The base sequence is TGTGCCAGCAGCTTAGGTGGCGGAAATAGCAATCAGCCCCAGCATTTT.